A single sample gave rise to the 3 T cell receptor beta chains below, sequenced in a study of identifying expanded T cells in peripheral blood. The method was immunoSEQ multiplex PCR; TCRdb's version includes in-frame clones alone and lacks a portion of them. The table records some 97,000 clones, around nine tenths of them present only once. The specimen was blood. The receptors originated from a person aged 18 to 70 in good health.

The genes are TRBV27 and TRBJ1-6, with a tentative D call TRBD1 (5 bases). Looked up from germline, CDR1 is MNHEY and CDR2 is SMNVEV (reference sequence). The V and J ends lost 2 bases and 7 bases respectively, with 6 bases between them. CDR3 size: 13 residues. The CDR3 coding sequence is TGTGCCAGCAGTTTAAGACAGAATTCACCCCTCCACTTT. Protein: CASSLRQNSPLHF.

V and J are TRBV6-6 and TRBJ2-2; tentatively, D is TRBD2 (6 bases). Germline CDR1 and CDR2: MNHNY and SVGAGI (reference sequence). CDR3 length: 14 residues. Deletions cut 7 bases from V and 0 bases from J, with 9 bases between. In DNA, the CDR3 is TGTGCCAGCAACTGGGGGGCGAACACCGGGGAGCTGTTTTTT. Protein: CASNWGANTGELFF.

This chain uses TRBV6-1 with TRBJ2-1; 14 nucleotides agree with TRBD2. The CDR3 has 15 amino acids. Germline lookup yields CDR1 MNHNS and CDR2 SASEGT. With V trimmed by 4 bases and J by 8 bases, 4 bases remained unmatched. The CDR3 sequence is CASSGLAGGWDEQFF. Written as DNA, the CDR3 is TGTGCCAGCAGTGGACTAGCGGGAGGGTGGGATGAGCAGTTCTTC.